This entry lists 10 T cell receptor beta chains sequenced from one sample in a study of shared clonotypes between healthy human individuals. Generated by immunoSEQ multiplex PCR, the TCRdb table keeps only in-frame clones and is missing some. The sample holds about 1.1 million clones, 78% seen once. Sequencing used memory CD4+ T cells from PBMCs. Subset specified: CD45RA-negative fraction. Receptors originate from a man aged 18 to 35 in good health. Some clones in this sample may be carry-over from other donors' samples.

Points on this clone: At one end the junction does not follow the germline gene, possibly because of a read error. V gene TRBV9 combines with J gene TRBJ2-3; the D gene is possibly TRBD2 (5 bases). The CDR3 is made up of 13 amino acids. Germline assignment: CDR1 SGDLS and CDR2 YYNGEE. The CDR3 region is CASSYAGLTSIFF. As DNA, the CDR3 is TGTGCCAGCAGCTATGCCGGACTCACCTCAATCTTTTTT.

The genes are TRBV16 and TRBJ1-3; D uncertain. The CDR3 loop spans 14 amino acids. Trimming stripped 0 bases from V and 6 bases from J, with 9 bases between. Germline V lookup: CDR1 KGHSY, CDR2 FQNENV. The CDR3 protein is CASSQSQVQNTIYF. The CDR3, as DNA: TGTGCCAGCAGCCAATCGCAGGTTCAAAACACCATATATTTT. Full variable domain (remainder filled in from reference TRBV16 and TRBJ1-3): GEEVAQTPKHLVRGEGQKAKLYCAPIKGHSYVFWYQQVLKNEFKFLISFQNENVFDETGMPKERFSAKCLPNSPCSLEIQATKLEDSAVYFCASSQSQVQNTIYFGEGSWLTVV.

V usage is TRBV4-3 and J usage is TRBJ2-2, with D possibly matching TRBD2 (5 bases). The CDR3 spans 15 residues. V lost 0 bases, J lost 1 base, and 6 bases lay in between. Per the germline V gene, CDR1 is LGHNA and CDR2 is YSLEER. The DNA for the CDR3 is TGCGCCAGCAGCCAAGAGGCGGGGAACACCGGGGAGCTGTTTTTT. Protein product: CASSQEAGNTGELFF.

The chain is built from TRBV5-4 and TRBJ2-5; tentative D call: TRBD1 (7 bases). This CDR3 spans 14 amino acids. Germline values: CDR1 SGHNT, CDR2 YYREEE (reference sequence). Deletions cut 4 bases from V and 6 bases from J, with 16 bases between. The CDR3 loop reads CASSRSGQEKTQYF. In DNA form, the CDR3 reads TGTGCCAGCAGCCGTAGCGGACAGGAGAAGACCCAGTACTTC.

V usage is TRBV28 and J usage is TRBJ1-2; D is ambiguous. Germline CDR1 and CDR2: MDHEN and SYDVKM. V was shortened by 6 bases and J by 2 bases, with 16 bases between the two germline ends. The CDR3 length is 15 residues. This CDR3 reads CASSLIQGQNYGYTF. The DNA for the CDR3 is TGTGCCAGCAGCCTCATCCAAGGGCAGAACTATGGCTACACCTTC.

Regarding this clone: A far more abundant clone sits one base away, making this likely a read error. CDR3 nucleotides: TGCGCCAGCAGCCAAGCCGTATCGGGGAACACTGAAGCTTTCTTT. Residues: CASSQAVSGNTEAFF. V and J are TRBV4-1 and TRBJ1-1, with D unclear. The CDR3 has 15 amino acids. Per the germline V gene, CDR1 is MGHRA and CDR2 is YSYEKL. The V gene lost 1 base and the J gene lost 1 base, with 10 bases spanning the gap.

This chain connects TRBV7-9 to TRBJ2-2; 7 nucleotides align to TRBD1. Germline V CDR1 and CDR2: SEHNR, FQNEAQ (reference sequence). Germline trimming cut 4 bases from V and 4 bases from J; bases unmatched to any gene: 6. CDR3 length: 15 amino acids. The CDR3 sequence: CASSSGTASTGELFF. DNA for the CDR3: TGTGCCAGCAGCTCCGGGACAGCGAGCACCGGGGAGCTGTTTTTT.

This rearrangement joins TRBV10-3 to TRBJ1-3; 7 bases match TRBD1. This CDR3 has 16 residues. Germline values: CDR1 ENHRY, CDR2 SYGVKD. Losses at the gene ends were 2 bases for V and 2 bases for J; bases not matched to a gene: 6. The CDR3 reads CAISERQGKAGNTIYF. CDR3 coding DNA: TGTGCCATCAGTGAGCGACAGGGTAAGGCTGGAAACACCATATATTTT.

V is TRBV9 and J is TRBJ2-7; 7 nucleotides line up with TRBD1. The CDR3 length is 14 residues. Germline V CDR1 and CDR2: SGDLS, YYNGEE. Trimming removed 7 bases from V and 2 bases from J; junction bases left unmatched: 9. CDR3 coding DNA: TGTGCCAGCGAGTGGGACAGCGTTACCTACGAGCAGTACTTC. It is translated as CASEWDSVTYEQYF.

The chain recombines TRBV11-3 with TRBJ1-1; possibly TRBD1 for D (6 bases). This CDR3 has 17 residues. V was pared by 5 bases and J by 1 base, with 20 bases between. CDR1 and CDR2 (germline): SGHNT, YENEEA. As DNA, the CDR3 is TGTGCCAGCAGCCCTAACGGTCCGGGGGCTGGGAACACTGAAGCTTTCTTT. It translates to CASSPNGPGAGNTEAFF. Supplemented by reference TRBV11-3 and TRBJ1-1, the full variable domain reads EAGVVQSPRYKIIEKKQPVAFWCNPISGHNTLYWYLQNLGQGPELLIRYENEEAVDDSQLPKDRFSAERLKGVDSTLKIQPAELGDSAVYLCASSPNGPGAGNTEAFFGQGTRLTVV.